The source of this TCR beta chain is a study of graft-versus-host responses after intestinal transplantation. Study-level background: For approximately three years after anti-thymocyte globulin induction, all recipients took tacrolimus and steroids.

Clones were sequenced by immunoSEQ multiplex PCR, and TCRdb holds only the in-frame ones, with some missing. The table records about 19,000 clones, around nine tenths of them present only once. Marrow sampled after transplant originated from the posterior iliac crest or another site. The CDR3 covers 11 residues. CDR1 and CDR2 from the germline V gene are MDHEN and SYDVKM. A remark on this clone: The antigen is undetermined. Germline is not matched at one junction end, which may reflect a read error.

General study points: Allografts of patients with graft-donor T cell macrochimerism showed high graft-versus-host to host-versus-graft clone ratios.

This chain joins TRBV28 and TRBJ1-1, with D possibly matching TRBD1 (6 bases). This sample comprised bone marrow, obtained about 130 days after transplant. This clonotype was sampled from a human patient who received an intestinal transplant, so some T cells may come from the graft donor. The CDR3 sequence is CASSPGTQLRF. Written as DNA, the CDR3 is TGTGCCAGCAGTCCCGGGACACAGCTCCGGTTT.